Below are 18 T cell receptor beta chains sequenced from a single sample in a study of Ad26.COV2.S vaccination and SARS-CoV-2 variants. Assay used: immunoSEQ multiplex PCR; TCRdb lists only in-frame clones, some missing. The sample comprises a few hundred thousand clones, around nine tenths of which are singletons, and about 4% rests with the top ten. Indicated treatment: some 20 received Ad26.COV2.S at low or high dose, single or two shots; a few received placebo; per-sample allocation not given. Day 63 after the first vaccine or placebo injection was the time point for sampling. Sequencing was performed on peripheral blood, taken in a trial of Ad26.COV2.S vaccine versus placebo. These receptors all come from a person between 18 and 65 years old who received the Ad26.COV2.S COVID-19 vaccine or a placebo.

This rearrangement joins TRBV28 to TRBJ2-7; no clear D. This CDR3 contains 15 residues. The germline V and J ends were trimmed by 6 bases and 2 bases, with 17 bases remaining between them. The germline gives CDR1 MDHEN, CDR2 SYDVKM. The CDR3 DNA follows: TGTGCCAGCAGACTATATGGTCAACTCCCCTACGAGCAGTACTTC. This encodes CASRLYGQLPYEQYF.

CDR3 loop: CAISPGLPSYNEQFF. The CDR3 nucleotides are TGTGCCATCAGCCCGGGACTCCCCTCCTACAATGAGCAGTTCTTC. This chain uses TRBV10-3 with TRBJ2-1; D possibly corresponds to TRBD2 (6 bases). V gave up 6 bases and J gave up 0 bases, with 12 bases separating them. The CDR3 has 15 amino acids. Germline V gives CDR1 ENHRY, CDR2 SYGVKD.

The chain joins TRBV7-3 to TRBJ1-1, with a weak D call TRBD1 (5 bases). Trimming stripped 0 bases from V and 1 base from J, with 9 bases between. Per the germline V gene, CDR1 is SGHTA and CDR2 is FQGTGA. The CDR3 loop spans 15 amino acids. As DNA, the CDR3 is TGTGCCAGCAGCTTAACGGGGCTGGGGAACACTGAAGCTTTCTTT. Its protein is CASSLTGLGNTEAFF.

The rearrangement uses TRBV14 and TRBJ1-6; 10 nucleotides agree with TRBD1. J lost 8 bases, V lost 4 bases, and 8 bases had no gene match. Germline values: CDR1 SGHDN, CDR2 FVKESK. This CDR3 contains 16 residues. CDR3 bases: TGTGCCAGCAGCCGGACCGGGACAGGGGTAGATTCACCCCTCCACTTT. This gives the protein CASSRTGTGVDSPLHF.

The rearrangement uses TRBV13 and TRBJ2-7; 9 bases fit TRBD2. This CDR3 is 15 amino acids long. Losses at the gene ends were 3 bases for V and 0 bases for J; bases not matched to a gene: 3. Germline V gives CDR1 PRHDT, CDR2 FYEKMQ (reference sequence). CDR3 amino acids: CASSLGGGASYEQYF. For the CDR3, the DNA is TGTGCCAGCAGCTTGGGCGGGGGGGCCTCCTACGAGCAGTACTTC.

The gene calls are TRBV19 and TRBJ2-5, with a tentative D call TRBD1 (6 bases). Germline CDR1 reads LNHDA; CDR2 reads SQIVND (reference sequence). Trimming pared 6 bases from V and 5 bases from J, leaving 13 bases between. This CDR3 contains 13 residues. The CDR3 nucleotides are TGTGCCAGTAGCCAAACAGGGTCGGAGACCCAGTACTTC. Protein sequence: CASSQTGSETQYF.

This clone was recorded a few times. This sequence joins TRBV3-1 (or the pseudogene TRBV3-2) and TRBJ2-2; D is ambiguous. Germline V gives CDR1 LGHDT, CDR2 YNNKEL (reference sequence). The CDR3 spans 14 residues. Between the trimmed V and J ends, which lost 2 bases and 1 base, there was a span of 5 bases. The CDR3: CASSQSRNTGELFF. CDR3 coding DNA: TGTGCCAGCAGCCAATCCAGGAACACCGGGGAGCTGTTTTTT.

The CDR3 here is CASSAWGTGTYEQYF. CDR3 nucleotides: TGTGCCAGCAGTGCTTGGGGGACAGGAACCTACGAGCAGTACTTC. The genes are TRBV9 and TRBJ2-7; 8 bases line up with TRBD1. Germline-derived CDR1 and CDR2 are SGDLS and YYNGEE. The CDR3 covers 15 residues. The V and J ends lost 5 bases and 2 bases, in that order; junction bases with no gene match: 9.

J is TRBJ2-3 and V is TRBV10-1; D remains unclear. Per the germline V gene, CDR1 is WNHNN and CDR2 is SYGVQD (reference sequence). The CDR3 length is 15 residues. V gave up 0 bases and J gave up 3 bases, with 10 bases separating them. The CDR3 DNA follows: TGCGCCAGCAGTGAGTCGAGATACCGTACAGATACGCAGTATTTT. Protein sequence: CASSESRYRTDTQYF.

Of note for this clone: Distinct nucleotide sequences in the sample also encode this CDR3. The CDR3 DNA reads TGTGCCAGCAGCGTAGGGTCCGGGACTGAAGCTTTCTTT. Translating it yields CASSVGSGTEAFF. This chain connects TRBV9 to TRBJ1-1; D remains ambiguous. The CDR3 extends over 13 amino acids. Germline assignment: CDR1 SGDLS and CDR2 YYNGEE. Trimming cost V 0 bases and J 5 bases, with 8 bases left between them.

The J gene is TRBJ2-5, the V gene TRBV3-1 (or the pseudogene TRBV3-2); 8 bases fit TRBD2. CDR1 LGHDT and CDR2 YNNKEL come from the germline V gene (reference sequence). Trimming cost V 5 bases and J 5 bases; bases outside gene matches: 7. This CDR3 comprises 14 residues. CDR3: CASSTGTRSETQYF. The CDR3 region has the DNA TGTGCCAGCAGCACCGGGACTAGGTCTGAGACCCAGTACTTC.

This sequence joins TRBV18 and TRBJ1-2; TRBD1 aligns across 9 bases. This CDR3 contains 17 residues. The germline gives CDR1 KGHSH, CDR2 LQKENI. With 0 bases clipped from V and 6 bases from J, the junction kept 11 bases outside the gene matches. The CDR3 coding sequence is TGTGCCAGCTCACCACCGAGGACAGGGGCTTTAGTGGATGGCTACACCTTC. Translated, it gives CASSPPRTGALVDGYTF.

This clone occurred once. The rearrangement joins TRBV7-3 to TRBJ1-3; 9 nucleotides agree with TRBD1. V lost 5 bases and J lost 4; bases outside the gene matches: 9. Germline V CDR1 and CDR2: SGHTA, FQGTGA. This CDR3 has 16 residues. This chain's CDR3 is CASSLRTGAAGNTIYF. CDR3 coding DNA: TGTGCCAGCAGCCTCCGGACAGGGGCGGCAGGAAACACCATATATTTT.

This clone appeared a single time. This chain joins TRBV6-5 and TRBJ2-3; a possible D gene is TRBD2 (6 bases). Between the trimmed V and J ends, which lost 6 bases and 0 bases, there was a span of 10 bases. This CDR3 is built from 14 residues. Germline V gene data show CDR1 as MNHEY and CDR2 as SVGAGI. As DNA, the CDR3 is TGTGCCAGCAGAACTAGCCGTAGCACAGATACGCAGTATTTT. This encodes CASRTSRSTDTQYF.

V is TRBV18 and J is TRBJ1-2, with D hard to call. V was cut by 3 bases and J by 8 bases, with 13 bases left in between. The CDR3 sequence is 13 residues long. CDR1 and CDR2 (germline): KGHSH, LQKENI. CDR3: CASSPADDRGYTF. In DNA, the CDR3 is TGTGCCAGCTCACCTGCAGACGATCGGGGCTACACCTTC.

The V gene is TRBV29-1, the J gene TRBJ1-2; 12 bases are a match to TRBD1. Unmatched junction bases numbered 9, after V lost 6 bases and J lost 7 bases. CDR1 SQVTM and CDR2 ANQGSEA come from the germline V gene. The CDR3 is 14 residues long. The CDR3 sequence: CSVRDRGRIGGYTF. DNA of the CDR3: TGCAGCGTCCGGGACAGGGGGCGAATAGGTGGCTACACCTTC.

The chain couples TRBV6-1 to TRBJ2-7, with 7 bases fitting TRBD1. Germline assignment: CDR1 MNHNS and CDR2 SASEGT. Germline trimming cut 1 base from V and 4 bases from J; bases unmatched to any gene: 4. The CDR3 spans 14 residues. The CDR3, as DNA: TGTGCCAGCAGTGAAGTCCTACAGGGGTACGAGCAGTACTTC. This codes for CASSEVLQGYEQYF.

This sequence joins TRBV7-2 and TRBJ2-1; 11 nucleotides align to TRBD2. Germline CDR1 is SGHTA and CDR2 is FQGNSA. The V and J ends lost 5 bases and 8 bases, in that order; junction bases with no gene match: 8. The CDR3 contains 15 residues. The CDR3 is CASSPQLAGVHEQFF. CDR3 nucleotide sequence: TGTGCCAGCAGCCCCCAACTAGCGGGGGTCCATGAGCAGTTCTTC. The variable domain in full, completed from reference TRBV7-2 and TRBJ2-1, reads GAGVSQSPSNKVTEKGKDVELRCDPISGHTALYWYRQSLGQGLEFLIYFQGNSAPDKSGLPSDRFSAERTGGSVSTLTIQRTQQEDSAVYLCASSPQLAGVHEQFFGPGTRLTVL.